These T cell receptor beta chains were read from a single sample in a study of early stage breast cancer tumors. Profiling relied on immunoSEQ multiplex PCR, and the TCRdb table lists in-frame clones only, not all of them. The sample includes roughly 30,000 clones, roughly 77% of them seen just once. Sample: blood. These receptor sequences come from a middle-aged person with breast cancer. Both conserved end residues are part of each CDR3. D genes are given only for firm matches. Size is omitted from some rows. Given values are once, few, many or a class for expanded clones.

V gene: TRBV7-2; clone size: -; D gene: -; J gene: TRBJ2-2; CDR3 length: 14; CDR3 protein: CASSLETHTGELFF; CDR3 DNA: TGTGCCAGCAGCTTGGAGACTCACACCGGGGAGCTGTTTTTT
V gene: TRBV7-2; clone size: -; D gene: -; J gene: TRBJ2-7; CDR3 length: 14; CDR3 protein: CASSQLGGGIEQYF; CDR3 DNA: TGTGCCAGCAGCCAATTAGGAGGGGGGATCGAGCAGTACTTC
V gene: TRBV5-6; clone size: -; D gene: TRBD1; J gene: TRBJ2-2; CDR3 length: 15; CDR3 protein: CASSSSGGADGELFF; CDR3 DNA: TGTGCCAGCAGCTCATCAGGGGGCGCGGACGGGGAGCTGTTTTTT
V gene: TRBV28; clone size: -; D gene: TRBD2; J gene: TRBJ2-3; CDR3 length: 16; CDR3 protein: CASSSQRTSGRDTQYF; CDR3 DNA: TGTGCCAGCAGTTCCCAGAGGACTAGCGGGAGAGATACGCAGTATTTT
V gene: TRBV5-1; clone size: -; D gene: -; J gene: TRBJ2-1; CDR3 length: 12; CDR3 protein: CASSLNWDEQFF; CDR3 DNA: TGCGCCAGCAGCTTGAACTGGGATGAGCAGTTCTTC
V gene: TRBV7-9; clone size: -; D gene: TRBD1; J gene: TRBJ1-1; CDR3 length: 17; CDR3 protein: CASSSPGDSILNTEAFF; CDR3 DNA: TGTGCCAGCAGCTCCCCGGGGGACAGCATCTTGAACACTGAAGCTTTCTTT
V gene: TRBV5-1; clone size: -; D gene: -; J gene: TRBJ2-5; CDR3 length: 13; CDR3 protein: CASSVGGGETQYF; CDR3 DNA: TGCGCCAGCAGCGTAGGAGGAGGAGAGACCCAGTACTTC
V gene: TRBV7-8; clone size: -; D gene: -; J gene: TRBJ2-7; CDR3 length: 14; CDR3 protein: CASWGGTSSYEQYF; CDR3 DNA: TGTGCCAGCTGGGGGGGGACATCTTCCTACGAGCAGTACTTC
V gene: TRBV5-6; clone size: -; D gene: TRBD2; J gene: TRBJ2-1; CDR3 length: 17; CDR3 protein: CASSHRTVAGWRNEQFF; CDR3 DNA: TGTGCCAGCAGCCACCGGACAGTAGCGGGGTGGCGCAATGAGCAGTTCTTC
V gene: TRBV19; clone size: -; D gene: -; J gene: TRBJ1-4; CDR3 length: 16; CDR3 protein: CASSTGTTSGNEKLFF; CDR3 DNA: TGTGCCAGTAGTACCGGGACTACAAGCGGCAATGAAAAACTGTTTTTT
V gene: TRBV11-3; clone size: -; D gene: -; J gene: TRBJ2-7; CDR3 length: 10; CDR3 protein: CARPAGEQYF; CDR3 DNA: TGTGCCCGACCGGCGGGCGAGCAGTACTTC
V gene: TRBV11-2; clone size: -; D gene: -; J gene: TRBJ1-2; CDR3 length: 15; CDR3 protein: CASSSFDFGVSGYTF; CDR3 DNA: TGTGCCAGCAGCTCCTTCGACTTCGGGGTGAGCGGCTACACCTTC
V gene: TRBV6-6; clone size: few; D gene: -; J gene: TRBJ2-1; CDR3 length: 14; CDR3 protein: CASSYEGEANEQFF; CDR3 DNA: TGTGCCAGCAGTTACGAGGGAGAGGCGAATGAGCAGTTCTTC
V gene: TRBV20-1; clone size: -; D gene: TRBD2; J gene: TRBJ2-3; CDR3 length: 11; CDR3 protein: CSARLAGTQYF; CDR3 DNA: TGCAGTGCTAGACTAGCGGGTACGCAGTATTTT
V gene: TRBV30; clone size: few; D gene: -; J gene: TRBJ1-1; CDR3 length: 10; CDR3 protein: CAWSVRTAFF; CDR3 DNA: TGTGCCTGGAGTGTAAGGACCGCTTTCTTT
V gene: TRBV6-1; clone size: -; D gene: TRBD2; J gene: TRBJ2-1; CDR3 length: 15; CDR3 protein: CASSEWQAGGNEQFF; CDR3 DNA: TGTGCCAGCAGTGAATGGCAAGCGGGAGGCAATGAGCAGTTCTTC
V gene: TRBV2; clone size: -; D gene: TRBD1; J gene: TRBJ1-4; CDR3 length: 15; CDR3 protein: CASSEGTGPNEKLFF; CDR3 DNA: TGTGCCAGCAGTGAAGGGACAGGCCCTAATGAAAAACTGTTTTTT
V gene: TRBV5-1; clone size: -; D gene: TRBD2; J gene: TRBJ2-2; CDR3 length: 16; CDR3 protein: CASSFSSGRGTGELFF; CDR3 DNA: TGCGCCAGCAGCTTCTCTAGCGGGAGAGGCACCGGGGAGCTGTTTTTT
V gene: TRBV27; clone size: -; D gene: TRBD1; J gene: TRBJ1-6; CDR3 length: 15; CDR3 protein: CASSLGTGGNSPLHF; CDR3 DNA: TGTGCCAGCAGTTTAGGTACAGGGGGGAATTCACCCCTCCACTTT
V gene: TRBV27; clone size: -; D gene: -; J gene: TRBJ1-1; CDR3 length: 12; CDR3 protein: CASRNRATEAFF; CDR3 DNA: TGTGCCAGCAGGAACAGGGCTACTGAAGCTTTCTTT